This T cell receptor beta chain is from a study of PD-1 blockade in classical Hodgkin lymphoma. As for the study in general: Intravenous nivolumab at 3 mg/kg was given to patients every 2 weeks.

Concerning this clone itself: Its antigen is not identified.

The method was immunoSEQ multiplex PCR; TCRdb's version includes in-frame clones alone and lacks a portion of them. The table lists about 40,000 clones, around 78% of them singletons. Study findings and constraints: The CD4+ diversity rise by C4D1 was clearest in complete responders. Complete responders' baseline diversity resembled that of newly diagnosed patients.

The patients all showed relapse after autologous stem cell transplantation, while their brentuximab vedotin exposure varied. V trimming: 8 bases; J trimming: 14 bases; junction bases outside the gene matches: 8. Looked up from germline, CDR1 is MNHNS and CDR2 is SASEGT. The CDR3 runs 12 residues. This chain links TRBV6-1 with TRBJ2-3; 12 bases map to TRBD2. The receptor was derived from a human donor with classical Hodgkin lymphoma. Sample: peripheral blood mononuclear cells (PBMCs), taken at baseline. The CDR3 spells CASELAGGPRYF. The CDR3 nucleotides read TGTGCCAGCGAACTAGCGGGGGGCCCCCGGTATTTT.